These 18 T cell receptor beta chains originate from one sample sequenced in a study of blood T cell repertoires in COVID-19. Using immunoSEQ multiplex PCR, the repertoire was profiled, and TCRdb retains in-frame clones only, with some absent. The table shows nearly 200,000 clones, with roughly 88% occurring only once. The sample consisted of peripheral blood. The receptors were gathered from a woman in her 40s who had recovered from COVID-19.

V usage is TRBV28 and J usage is TRBJ2-3, with a weak D call TRBD2 (5 bases). Trimming stripped 2 bases from V and 2 bases from J, with 17 bases between. This CDR3 contains 17 residues. Germline CDR1 MDHEN, CDR2 SYDVKM. CDR3 residues: CASSLLAKGRDTDTQYF. The CDR3 nucleotides are TGTGCCAGCAGTTTACTAGCTAAGGGCCGGGACACAGATACGCAGTATTTT.

This chain links TRBV19 with TRBJ1-5, with 8 bases fitting TRBD1. V was pared by 5 bases and J by 2 bases, with 2 bases of the junction left unmatched. Per the germline V gene, CDR1 is LNHDA and CDR2 is SQIVND (reference sequence). The CDR3 covers 14 residues. The CDR3 region has the DNA TGTGCCAGTAGTCAGGGGGCTGGCAATCAGCCCCAGCATTTT. It codes for CASSQGAGNQPQHF.

CDR3 amino acids: CASSLDGIEANYGYTF. The DNA of the CDR3 is TGCGCCAGCAGCTTGGATGGTATAGAAGCTAACTATGGCTACACCTTC. V is TRBV5-1 and J is TRBJ1-2; D uncertain. The CDR3 covers 16 residues. The germline V and J ends were trimmed by 0 bases and 0 bases, with 12 bases remaining between them. Germline CDR1 SGHRS, CDR2 YFSETQ. Supplemented by reference TRBV5-1 and TRBJ1-2, the full variable domain reads KAGVTQTPRYLIKTRGQQVTLSCSPISGHRSVSWYQQTPGQGLQFLFEYFSETQRNKGNFPGRFSGRQFSNSRSEMNVSTLELGDSALYLCASSLDGIEANYGYTFGSGTRLTVV.

The CDR3 spells CAISESGQFNQPQHF. CDR3 nucleotide sequence: TGTGCCATCAGTGAGTCCGGACAGTTCAATCAGCCCCAGCATTTT. The chain uses TRBV10-3 and TRBJ1-5; possible D gene TRBD1, 6 bases. Trimming took 0 bases from V and 3 from J, leaving 9 bases between them. CDR3 length equals 15 residues. CDR1 and CDR2 (germline): ENHRY, SYGVKD.

The rearrangement uses TRBV5-1 and TRBJ2-7, with 8 bases lining up with TRBD2. The CDR3 is 16 amino acids. Germline V CDR1 and CDR2: SGHRS, YFSETQ. The trim removed 3 bases at V and 3 bases at J, leaving 11 bases unmatched. CDR3 in amino acids: CASSSPGSGKHYEQYF. The CDR3 DNA follows: TGCGCCAGCAGCTCCCCTGGTAGCGGGAAACACTACGAGCAGTACTTC.

In its sample, this clone was seen once. The genes are TRBV28 and TRBJ1-2; D might be TRBD1 (5 bases). The germline CDR1 and CDR2 sequences are MDHEN and SYDVKM. The CDR3 contains 11 residues. The V and J ends lost 7 bases and 9 bases respectively, with 12 bases between them. DNA of the CDR3: TGTGCCAGCACGCGGGGCCTAAGCTACACCTTC. Translated, it gives CASTRGLSYTF.

The rearrangement links TRBV19 to TRBJ1-2; 9 bases are shared with TRBD1. Per the germline V gene, CDR1 is LNHDA and CDR2 is SQIVND (reference sequence). The CDR3 runs to 15 residues. The J segment lost 7 bases and the V segment lost 2 bases, leaving 8 bases of the junction unmatched. The DNA for the CDR3 is TGTGCCAGTAGTATACTCGGGACAGGGTCCCCTGGCTACACCTTC. Amino acid sequence: CASSILGTGSPGYTF.

This clone was detected ten times or more. The rearrangement uses TRBV28 and TRBJ2-7; tentatively, D is TRBD1 (5 bases). This CDR3 has 15 residues. Per the germline V gene, CDR1 is MDHEN and CDR2 is SYDVKM. V lost 2 bases, J lost 6 bases, and 17 bases lay in between. The CDR3 region has the DNA TGTGCCAGCAGTTTACTCGGCAGGGAAAGCTCCGAGCAGTACTTC. Amino acids: CASSLLGRESSEQYF.

The genes are TRBV19 and TRBJ2-1, with 8 bases aligning to TRBD1. Germline assignment: CDR1 LNHDA and CDR2 SQIVND (reference sequence). The V gene end was trimmed by 2 bases and the J gene end by 2 bases; junction bases not matched to a gene: 5. CDR3 length: 16 amino acids. The DNA for the CDR3 is TGTGCCAGTAGTATAAGACAGGGGACAACCTACAATGAGCAGTTCTTC. It encodes CASSIRQGTTYNEQFF.

This rearrangement joins TRBV28 to TRBJ2-1; the D gene is possibly TRBD2 (5 bases). V was trimmed by 4 bases and J by 10 bases, leaving 11 bases between them. Germline V CDR1 and CDR2: MDHEN, SYDVKM. The CDR3 is made up of 12 amino acids. CDR3 residues: CASSYGVAEQFF. CDR3 coding DNA: TGTGCCAGCAGTTATGGGGTAGCGGAGCAGTTCTTC.

This chain connects TRBV5-4 to TRBJ2-1; 8 bases agree with TRBD1. The CDR3 sequence is 17 residues long. The J segment lost 1 base and the V segment lost 4 bases, leaving 10 bases of the junction unmatched. CDR1 and CDR2 (germline): SGHNT, YYREEE (reference sequence). In DNA, the CDR3 is TGTGCCAGCAGCCTCGCAGGGGGCGCAGGATCCTACAATGAGCAGTTCTTC. As protein: CASSLAGGAGSYNEQFF.

The rearrangement uses TRBV28 and TRBJ2-7; the match to TRBD1 covers 9 bases. CDR1 is MDHEN, CDR2 SYDVKM, per germline. This CDR3 has 18 amino acids. V trimming: 4 bases; J trimming: 3 bases; junction bases outside the gene matches: 16. CDR3: CASSSRTNRGRLDYEQYF. CDR3 DNA: TGTGCCAGCAGTTCCCGTACAAACAGGGGGCGGCTGGACTACGAGCAGTACTTC. Full variable domain (outside the CDR3, taken from reference TRBV28 and TRBJ2-7): DVKVTQSSRYLVKRTGEKVFLECVQDMDHENMFWYRQDPGLGLRLIYFSYDVKMKEKGDIPEGYSVSREKKERFSLILESASTNQTSMYLCASSSRTNRGRLDYEQYFGPGTRLTVT.

V is TRBV2 and J is TRBJ2-7; TRBD2 matches at 8 bases. Germline-derived CDR1 and CDR2 are SNHLY and FYNNEI. V lost 7 bases, J lost 5 bases, and 7 bases stayed unmatched. CDR3 length: 13 residues. In DNA, the CDR3 is TGTGCCAGCAATCCAGCGGGAGTTGACGAGCAGTACTTC. It translates to CASNPAGVDEQYF. Complete variable domain (other parts from reference TRBV2 and TRBJ2-7): EPEVTQTPSHQVTQMGQEVILRCVPISNHLYFYWYRQILGQKVEFLVSFYNNEISEKSEIFDDQFSVERPDGSNFTLKIRSTKLEDSAMYFCASNPAGVDEQYFGPGTRLTVT.

The V and J genes are TRBV3-1 (or the pseudogene TRBV3-2) and TRBJ2-5; no clear D. V gave up 0 bases and J gave up 2 bases, with 4 bases separating them. The CDR3 has 13 amino acids. CDR1 LGHDT and CDR2 YNNKEL come from the germline V gene (reference sequence). CDR3 loop: CASSQDSQETQYF. The CDR3 coding sequence is TGTGCCAGCAGCCAAGATTCACAAGAGACCCAGTACTTC.

V is TRBV27 and J is TRBJ1-1; possible D gene TRBD1, 6 bases. The CDR3 sequence is 17 residues long. The germline V and J ends were trimmed by 5 bases and 4 bases, with 23 bases remaining between them. Germline assignment: CDR1 MNHEY and CDR2 SMNVEV (reference sequence). CDR3 region: CASSALGGARGTTEAFF. The CDR3 DNA reads TGTGCCAGCAGTGCCCTGGGGGGGGCCCGGGGAACCACTGAAGCTTTCTTT.

The chain carries TRBV6-5 and TRBJ2-5; 7 nucleotides match TRBD2. V was clipped by 2 bases and J by 3 bases; unmatched bases: 6. This CDR3 has 15 residues. The germline gives CDR1 MNHEY, CDR2 SVGAGI. The CDR3 here is CASSYGRVRKETQYF. Here the CDR3 DNA reads TGTGCCAGCAGTTACGGGAGGGTCCGGAAAGAGACCCAGTACTTC.

The gene calls are TRBV29-1 and TRBJ1-4; the match to TRBD1 covers 8 bases. Per the germline V gene, CDR1 is SQVTM and CDR2 is ANQGSEA. Trimming took 7 bases from V and 1 from J; bases not matched to a gene: 2. This CDR3 spans 13 amino acids. In DNA, the CDR3 is TGCAGCGCCACAGGGGGAACTAATGAAAAACTGTTTTTT. Its translation is CSATGGTNEKLFF.

This chain joins TRBV7-9 and TRBJ1-1; D gene uncertain. The CDR3 has 17 residues. In germline, CDR1 is SEHNR, CDR2 FQNEAQ (reference sequence). V lost 6 bases and J lost 4, with 24 bases in between. CDR3 DNA: TGTGCCAGCAGAATAGGCGATCCTACAGCTTACAGCACTGAAGCTTTCTTT. It codes for CASRIGDPTAYSTEAFF.